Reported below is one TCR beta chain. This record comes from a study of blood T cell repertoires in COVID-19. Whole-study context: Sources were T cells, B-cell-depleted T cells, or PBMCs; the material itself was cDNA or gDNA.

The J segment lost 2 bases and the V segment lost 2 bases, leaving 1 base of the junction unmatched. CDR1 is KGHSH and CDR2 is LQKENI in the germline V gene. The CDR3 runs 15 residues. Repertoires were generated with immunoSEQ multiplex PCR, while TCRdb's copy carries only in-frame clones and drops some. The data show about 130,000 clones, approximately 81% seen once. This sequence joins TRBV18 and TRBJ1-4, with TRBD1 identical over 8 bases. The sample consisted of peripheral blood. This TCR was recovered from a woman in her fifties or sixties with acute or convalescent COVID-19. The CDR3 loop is CASSPTGGTNEKLFF. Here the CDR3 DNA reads TGTGCCAGCTCACCAACAGGGGGGACTAATGAAAAACTGTTTTTT.